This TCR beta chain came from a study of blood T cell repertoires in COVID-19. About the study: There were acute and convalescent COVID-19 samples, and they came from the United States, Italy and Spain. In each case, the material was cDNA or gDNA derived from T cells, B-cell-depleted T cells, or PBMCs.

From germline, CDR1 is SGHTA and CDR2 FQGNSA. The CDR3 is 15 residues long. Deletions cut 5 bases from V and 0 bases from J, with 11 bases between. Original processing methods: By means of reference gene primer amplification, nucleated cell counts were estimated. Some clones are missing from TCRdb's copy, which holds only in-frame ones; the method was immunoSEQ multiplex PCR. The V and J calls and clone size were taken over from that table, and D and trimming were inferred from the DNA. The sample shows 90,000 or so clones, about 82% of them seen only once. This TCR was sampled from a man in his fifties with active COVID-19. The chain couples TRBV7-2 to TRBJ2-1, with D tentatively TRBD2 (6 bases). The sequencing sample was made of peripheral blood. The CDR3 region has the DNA TGTGCCAGCAGCCCGACTAGAGGCTCCTACAATGAGCAGTTCTTC. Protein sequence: CASSPTRGSYNEQFF.